Shown below are 19 T cell receptor beta chains from a single sample sequenced in a study of OX40 agonist ivuxolimab in advanced cancers. The library relied on the immunoSEQ multiplex PCR assay. TCRdb's version of the immuneACCESS table is confined to in-frame rearrangements and falls short of the full clone set. An unresolved V gene accounts for under half of the shortfall where checked; the remainder is of unknown origin. For this sample the table gives under 95,000 clones, of which roughly 85% were detected only once. Over 1.2% of the sample comes from the top ten. The specimen comprised CD4+ or CD8+ T cells sorted from blood, sampled in a trial of the OX40 agonist ivuxolimab. The source of these receptors is an adult with an advanced solid tumor such as melanoma, head and neck, liver or kidney cancer.

This clone came up once. The chain is built from TRBV15 and TRBJ1-5, with 11 bases lining up with TRBD1. In germline, CDR1 is LNHNV, CDR2 YYDKDF (reference sequence). The junction had 1 base not matched to a gene; V was cut back by 0 bases and J by 6 bases. The CDR3 totals 15 residues. DNA of the CDR3: TGTGCCACCAGCAGAGATGGGACAGGGGGTCAGCCCCAGCATTTT. It translates to CATSRDGTGGQPQHF.

This chain uses TRBV2 with TRBJ1-3; D gene uncertain. The germline V gene has CDR1 SNHLY and CDR2 FYNNEI. CDR3 length: 14 amino acids. V lost 0 bases and J 1 base, leaving 4 bases between the germline ends. The CDR3 reads CASSEALSGNTIYF. CDR3 coding DNA: TGTGCCAGCAGTGAAGCGCTTTCTGGAAACACCATATATTTT.

This sequence joins TRBV20-1 and TRBJ2-1; no definite D call. The germline CDR1 and CDR2 sequences are DFQATT and SNEGSKA (reference sequence). This CDR3 has 10 amino acids. Between the trimmed V and J ends, which lost 2 bases and 12 bases, there was a span of 8 bases. The CDR3 reads CSARSWGQFF. CDR3 nucleotides: TGCAGTGCTAGAAGCTGGGGGCAGTTCTTC.

This chain joins TRBV7-9 and TRBJ1-5; 9 nucleotides line up with TRBD1. Germline V gives CDR1 SEHNR, CDR2 FQNEAQ (reference sequence). CDR3 length: 17 residues. Trimming removed 1 base from V and 1 base from J; junction bases left unmatched: 5. CDR3 coding DNA: TGTGCCAGCAGCTTAGGACAGGGGGATGAGAGCAATCAGCCCCAGCATTTT. Residues: CASSLGQGDESNQPQHF.

The V gene is TRBV29-1, the J gene TRBJ1-2; TRBD1 agrees at 10 bases. This CDR3 has 14 amino acids. Trimming took 8 bases from V and 7 from J; bases not matched to a gene: 13. CDR1 and CDR2 from the germline V gene are SQVTM and ANQGSEA. CDR3 amino acids: CSTQTGTGVSGYTF. CDR3 in DNA: TGCAGCACTCAGACCGGGACAGGGGTCTCTGGCTACACCTTC.

This clone was observed a single time. V and J are TRBV19 and TRBJ2-7; 8 nucleotides line up with TRBD2. The CDR3 is made up of 13 amino acids. V shed 7 bases, J shed 3 bases, and the junction held 5 bases outside the gene matches. Germline loops: CDR1 LNHDA, CDR2 SQIVND (reference sequence). In DNA form, the CDR3 reads TGTGCCAGTAACAGCGGGAGAAGCTACGAGCAGTACTTC. Translated, it gives CASNSGRSYEQYF.

The chain uses TRBV10-3 and TRBJ1-5; a weak D match, TRBD1 (5 bases). Trimming removed 9 bases at V and 11 bases at J, with 20 bases between. This CDR3 has 13 residues. Germline V lookup: CDR1 ENHRY, CDR2 SYGVKD. Here the CDR3 DNA reads TGTGCCATGGGGGAATCCCTTCAGGGCGCCCAGCATTTT. Protein: CAMGESLQGAQHF.

V is TRBV7-9 and J is TRBJ2-1, with 7 bases fitting TRBD2. This CDR3 is 14 amino acids long. With 0 bases clipped from V and 15 bases from J, the junction kept 11 bases outside the gene matches. Germline CDR1 reads SEHNR; CDR2 reads FQNEAQ (reference sequence). CDR3 DNA sequence: TGTGCCAGCAGCTTAGCGAACTCCGCGGGAGCTAGGTTCTTC. This sequence encodes CASSLANSAGARFF.

This clone has more than one count but fewer than ten. The genes are TRBV4-2 and TRBJ1-5, with 8 bases identical to TRBD1. Trimming at V came to 0 bases and at J to 5 bases, leaving 6 bases not matched to a gene. The V gene's germline CDR1 is LGHNA and CDR2 YNFKEQ. There are 16 residues in the CDR3. The CDR3 loop is CASSQDLPGQDQPQHF. CDR3 coding DNA: TGTGCCAGCAGCCAAGATCTCCCGGGACAGGATCAGCCCCAGCATTTT.

The chain is built from TRBV7-6 and TRBJ2-5, with D possibly matching TRBD2 (6 bases). The CDR3 has 15 residues. The V gene's germline CDR1 is SGHVS and CDR2 FNYEAQ. V was clipped by 1 base and J by 5 bases, with 14 bases between them. The chain's CDR3 is CASSLVGRAGETQYF. In DNA form, the CDR3 reads TGTGCCAGCAGCTTAGTGGGCAGGGCGGGGGAGACCCAGTACTTC.

Concerning this clone: One end of the junction fails to match germline, which may point to a read error. The chain carries TRBV6-5 and TRBJ1-1; D is possibly TRBD1 (5 bases). CDR1 is MNHEY and CDR2 is SVGAGI in the germline V gene. CDR3 length equals 12 residues. The CDR3 DNA is TGTGCCAGCAGTCGAAGCGGGACTGGAGCTTTCTTT. This translates into CASSRSGTGAFF.

V and J are TRBV6-5 and TRBJ2-1; 7 bases are a match to TRBD1. CDR1 MNHEY and CDR2 SVGAGI come from the germline V gene. This CDR3 is built from 14 residues. J gave up 8 bases and V 5 bases, and 9 bases lay outside the gene matches. CDR3 residues: CASSAQGNNDEQFF. The CDR3 nucleotides read TGTGCCAGCAGTGCACAGGGGAATAACGATGAGCAGTTCTTC.

The gene calls are TRBV2 and TRBJ2-1, with 7 positions matching TRBD1. The ends lost 10 bases at V and 1 base at J; junction bases unmatched: 7. The CDR3 is made up of 14 amino acids. The germline CDR1 and CDR2 sequences are SNHLY and FYNNEI. CDR3 loop: CATTWDSSYNEQFF. The CDR3 region has the DNA TGTGCCACCACTTGGGACAGTTCCTACAATGAGCAGTTCTTC.

This chain connects TRBV5-4 to TRBJ2-7, with D uncertain. V was cut by 4 bases and J by 3 bases, with 14 bases left in between. Germline assignment: CDR1 SGHNT and CDR2 YYREEE (reference sequence). The CDR3 length is 14 residues. The CDR3: CASSAHGRLYEQYF. The CDR3 DNA sequence: TGTGCCAGCAGCGCCCATGGACGCCTCTACGAGCAGTACTTC.

This chain joins TRBV28 and TRBJ2-4, with D unresolved. Trimming left V 4 bases short and J 0 bases short, with 13 bases between. CDR1 is MDHEN and CDR2 is SYDVKM in the germline V gene. The CDR3 runs 16 residues. The CDR3 sequence: CASSSQRFLAKNIQYF. DNA of the CDR3: TGTGCCAGCAGTTCTCAGAGGTTTCTAGCCAAAAACATTCAGTACTTC.

V gene TRBV4-1 combines with J gene TRBJ1-2; no clear D gene. The ends were cut back, 1 base at V and 0 bases at J, with 12 bases in the middle. The germline gives CDR1 MGHRA, CDR2 YSYEKL. The CDR3 has 16 residues. CDR3 bases: TGCGCCAGCAGCCAAGTTGTGTCGTTATCTAACTATGGCTACACCTTC. It is translated as CASSQVVSLSNYGYTF.

The chain is built from TRBV4-1 and TRBJ2-3, with TRBD1 identical over 10 bases. The CDR3 spans 15 residues. V lost 3 bases and J lost 5; bases outside the gene matches: 5. Germline V gene data show CDR1 as MGHRA and CDR2 as YSYEKL. The CDR3 sequence is CASSQTGGTIDTQYF. For the CDR3, the DNA is TGCGCCAGCAGCCAGACAGGGGGCACAATAGATACGCAGTATTTT.

This clone was counted a few times. The chain is built from TRBV19 and TRBJ1-5; D is unclear. This CDR3 region has 12 residues. Per the germline V gene, CDR1 is LNHDA and CDR2 is SQIVND (reference sequence). Trimming cost V 2 bases and J 5 bases, with 4 bases left between them. CDR3 coding DNA: TGTGCCAGTAGTATACGCGATCAGCCCCAGCATTTT. This codes for CASSIRDQPQHF.

This clone was picked up one time. The chain carries TRBV7-3 and TRBJ2-7, with D maybe TRBD1 (6 bases). The V end lost 5 bases, the J end lost 0 bases, and 11 bases lay between the germline ends. CDR3 length equals 14 residues. Germline values: CDR1 SGHTA, CDR2 FQGTGA. The CDR3 DNA follows: TGTGCCAGCAGCCCAACGGACAGCTCCTACGAGCAGTACTTC. Its translation is CASSPTDSSYEQYF.